Presented here are 8 T cell receptor beta chains from one specimen sequenced in a study of shared clonotypes between healthy human individuals. TCRdb's copy holds only in-frame clones and misses some; the assay was immunoSEQ multiplex PCR. The data contain some 1.5 million clones, roughly 98% of them seen just once; the ten biggest clones take up about 0.42%. Sequencing used naive CD4+ T cells sorted from blood. Documented subset: CD45RA+ positively selected. These receptor sequences come from a man aged 25 to 40 in good health.

Remarks on this clone: Other DNA sequences in this specimen translate into the identical CDR3. The rearrangement joins TRBV5-1 to TRBJ2-1, with D possibly matching TRBD2 (5 bases). The CDR3 has 16 amino acids. Trimming took 1 base from V and 0 from J, leaving 11 bases between them. Germline CDR1 is SGHRS and CDR2 is YFSETQ. The CDR3 region has the DNA TGCGCCAGCAGCTTGTCCCCGGGAAGCTCCTACAATGAGCAGTTCTTC. Translating gives CASSLSPGSSYNEQFF. Variable domain in full (rest from reference TRBV5-1 and TRBJ2-1): KAGVTQTPRYLIKTRGQQVTLSCSPISGHRSVSWYQQTPGQGLQFLFEYFSETQRNKGNFPGRFSGRQFSNSRSEMNVSTLELGDSALYLCASSLSPGSSYNEQFFGPGTRLTVL.

This chain joins TRBV5-4 and TRBJ2-2; TRBD2 might be the D (6 bases). There are 16 residues in the CDR3. CDR1 is SGHNT and CDR2 is YYREEE in the germline V gene (reference sequence). V was trimmed by 0 bases and J by 1 base, leaving 10 bases between them. The CDR3 sequence is CASSLAGGRNTGELFF. The CDR3 region has the DNA TGTGCCAGCAGCTTGGCTGGAGGGAGGAACACCGGGGAGCTGTTTTTT.

The chain employs TRBV28 and TRBJ2-2; D call uncertain. V lost 9 bases and J lost 4, with 9 bases in between. The CDR3 is 12 residues long. The germline gives CDR1 MDHEN, CDR2 SYDVKM. DNA of the CDR3: TGTGCCAGTCAGAGGTCCACCGGGGAGCTGTTTTTT. It encodes CASQRSTGELFF.

This sequence joins TRBV2 and TRBJ2-7; 10 bases align to TRBD1. Germline V gene data show CDR1 as SNHLY and CDR2 as FYNNEI. Trimming cost V 3 bases and J 5 bases; bases outside gene matches: 4. The CDR3 sequence is 14 residues long. CDR3 nucleotides: TGTGCCAGCAGTGAGGACAGGGGGTCCAACGAGCAGTACTTC. It is translated as CASSEDRGSNEQYF.

This sequence joins TRBV30 and TRBJ2-7, with D perhaps TRBD1 (5 bases). Germline-derived CDR1 and CDR2 are GTSNPN and SVGIG (reference sequence). V was pared by 1 base and J by 2 bases, with 18 bases between. The CDR3 is 16 residues long. CDR3 bases: TGTGCCTGGAGTGGACAGAAGGGTGGAACCGCCTACGAGCAGTACTTC. It is translated as CAWSGQKGGTAYEQYF.

This chain's CDR3 is CASSAVAGPSGQQYF. CDR3 bases: TGTGCCAGCAGCGCGGTGGCAGGTCCCTCGGGGCAGCAGTACTTC. The chain joins TRBV6-1 to TRBJ2-7, with D perhaps assigned TRBD1 or TRBD2 (5 bases each). The CDR3 runs 15 residues. V gave up 6 bases and J gave up 8 bases, with 23 bases separating them. The germline CDR1 and CDR2 sequences are MNHNS and SASEGT.

A single count supports this clone. A read error may account for a junction end that differs from germline. The gene calls are TRBV6-5 and TRBJ1-1; D unresolved. CDR1 is MNHEY and CDR2 is SVGAGI in the germline V gene. The CDR3 has 11 amino acids. The CDR3 region has the DNA TGTGCCAGCACCACTTACACTCAAGCTTTCTTT. This translates into CASTTYTQAFF.

The gene calls are TRBV6-4 and TRBJ2-1; 10 nucleotides agree with TRBD2. The CDR3 totals 15 residues. Germline assignment: CDR1 MRHNA and CDR2 SNTAGT. With V trimmed by 3 bases and J by 5 bases, 4 bases remained unmatched. CDR3 bases: TGTGCCAGCAGTGAACTAGCGGGAAGCGACAATGAGCAGTTCTTC. Translation: CASSELAGSDNEQFF.